This TCR beta chain was identified in a study of shared clonotypes between healthy human individuals. The V and J ends lost 5 bases and 6 bases, in that order; junction bases with no gene match: 6. Germline loops: CDR1 MNHNS, CDR2 SASEGT. CDR3 length: 14 residues. Sequenced by immunoSEQ multiplex PCR; TCRdb stores in-frame clones only, minus some. Here the sample spans some 2 million clones, 85% to 95% being singletons. Naive CD8 isolation took CD45RO-negative cells positively selected for CCR7 and excluded terminally differentiated effector memory CD45RA+ cells. Material for sequencing was naive CD8+ T cells sorted from blood. V usage is TRBV6-1 and J usage is TRBJ1-2; 10 nucleotides align to TRBD1. The sequence was obtained from a man in his late teens or twenties in good health. CDR3 in amino acids: CASSLRTGGDGYTF. The CDR3 DNA reads TGTGCCAGCAGTCTTAGGACAGGGGGAGATGGCTACACCTTC.